The 22 T cell receptor beta chains below were found in one sample sequenced in a study of cytomegalovirus exposure and HLA in healthy donors. PCR involved 60 Vbeta and 13 Jbeta primers. Profiled with immunoSEQ multiplex PCR; TCRdb holds only in-frame clones, not every one. Its table lists 130,000 to 150,000 clones. The sequencing input was PBMCs. Receptors originate from a man aged 35 to 55 in good health and CMV-seronegative.

The chain employs TRBV15 and TRBJ2-3; 7 positions agree with TRBD2. CDR3 length equals 17 residues. Germline V gene sequence: CDR1 LNHNV, CDR2 YYDKDF (reference sequence). The ends lost 2 bases at V and 2 bases at J; junction bases unmatched: 10. Here the CDR3 DNA reads TGTGCCACCAGCAGATCCCTAGCGGACCGATTCACAGATACGCAGTATTTT. It encodes CATSRSLADRFTDTQYF.

The V and J genes are TRBV2 and TRBJ1-1, with D tentatively TRBD1 (6 bases). The V end lost 6 bases, the J end lost 0 bases, and 14 bases lay between the germline ends. CDR3 length: 15 residues. Germline CDR1 is SNHLY and CDR2 is FYNNEI. The CDR3 protein is CASRVQGLMNTEAFF. As DNA, the CDR3 is TGTGCCAGCAGGGTACAGGGCCTTATGAACACTGAAGCTTTCTTT.

The rearrangement links TRBV7-8 to TRBJ1-1; possible D gene TRBD1, 6 bases. Germline lookup yields CDR1 SGHVS and CDR2 FQNEAQ. This CDR3 comprises 14 residues. Trimming pared 1 base from V and 7 bases from J, leaving 13 bases between. CDR3 DNA sequence: TGTGCCAGCAGCTTAGAGGGGGGGAAGGGTGAAGCTTTCTTT. Its protein is CASSLEGGKGEAFF.

J is TRBJ2-1 and V is TRBV7-3; D may be TRBD2 (5 bases). There are 15 residues in the CDR3. The V end lost 5 bases, the J end lost 2 bases, and 13 bases lay between the germline ends. Germline V lookup: CDR1 SGHTA, CDR2 FQGTGA. Here the CDR3 reads CASSLSGNPYNEQFF. As DNA, the CDR3 is TGTGCCAGCAGCCTAAGCGGAAACCCCTACAATGAGCAGTTCTTC.

This chain uses TRBV6-5 with TRBJ1-4, with no clear D. Trimming shortened V by 7 bases and J by 5 bases, and 11 bases separated the two germline ends. Germline assignment: CDR1 MNHEY and CDR2 SVGAGI. This CDR3 region has 13 residues. CDR3 DNA: TGTGCCAGCAAAACGGCGGTGAATGAAAAACTGTTTTTT. Protein sequence: CASKTAVNEKLFF.

The CDR3: CASSQGLDSNQPQHF. The CDR3 coding sequence is TGCGCCAGCAGCCAAGGACTCGATAGCAATCAGCCCCAGCATTTT. This chain joins TRBV4-1 and TRBJ1-5; no reliable D call. This CDR3 has 15 residues. Trimming left V 1 base short and J 0 bases short, with 7 bases between. The germline V gene has CDR1 MGHRA and CDR2 YSYEKL.

The gene calls are TRBV12-5 and TRBJ2-5; D is unclear. Germline CDR1 and CDR2: LGHNT and FRNRAP. The CDR3 covers 14 residues. Trimming stripped 7 bases from V and 1 base from J, with 13 bases between. The CDR3 sequence is CASVFSGTQETQYF. CDR3 in DNA: TGTGCTAGTGTGTTTTCTGGCACCCAAGAGACCCAGTACTTC. Looking up the rest from reference TRBV12-5 and TRBJ2-5 gives the full variable domain: DARVTQTPRHKVTEMGQEVTMRCQPILGHNTVFWYRQTMMQGLELLAYFRNRAPLDDSGMPKDRFSAEMPDATLATLKIQPSEPRDSAVYFCASVFSGTQETQYFGPGTRLLVL.

V is TRBV6-1 and J is TRBJ2-3; a weak D match, TRBD1 (6 bases). CDR1 MNHNS and CDR2 SASEGT come from the germline V gene. The CDR3 extends over 15 amino acids. V lost 0 bases and J lost 6, with 13 bases in between. CDR3 coding DNA: TGTGCCAGCAGTGAAGCATGGGGGCCGATTGATACGCAGTATTTT. Translation: CASSEAWGPIDTQYF.

DNA for the CDR3: TGTGCCAGCAGTTTGGGAGGGCGAGGCTACACCTTC. Amino acids: CASSLGGRGYTF. The J gene is TRBJ1-2, the V gene TRBV28; D is unresolved. The CDR3 has 12 amino acids. V lost 3 bases and J 8 bases, leaving 10 bases between the germline ends. CDR1 and CDR2 (germline): MDHEN, SYDVKM.

The chain recombines TRBV13 with TRBJ1-2; TRBD1 aligns across 7 bases. Losses at the gene ends were 4 bases for V and 0 bases for J; bases not matched to a gene: 5. CDR3 size: 15 residues. Germline V gene data show CDR1 as PRHDT and CDR2 as FYEKMQ (reference sequence). This chain's CDR3 is CASSSPGTANYGYTF. Here the CDR3 DNA reads TGTGCCAGCAGCTCCCCCGGGACAGCTAACTATGGCTACACCTTC.

The chain carries TRBV14 and TRBJ1-2; a possible D gene is TRBD1 (5 bases). This CDR3 is 14 amino acids long. Germline CDR1 SGHDN, CDR2 FVKESK. V dropped 1 base and J dropped 2 bases, with 8 bases sitting between them. CDR3 loop: CASSQVTENYGYTF. The CDR3 nucleotides are TGTGCCAGCAGCCAAGTGACAGAAAACTATGGCTACACCTTC.

The chain has TRBV5-1 and TRBJ2-7; TRBD1 is a possible D gene (6 bases). Trimming took off 4 bases at V and 3 bases at J, with 17 bases between the two ends. Germline loops: CDR1 SGHRS, CDR2 YFSETQ. The CDR3 runs 15 residues. CDR3 amino acids: CASSQQGPDLYEQYF. CDR3 DNA sequence: TGCGCCAGCAGCCAACAGGGACCGGATCTCTACGAGCAGTACTTC.

The J gene is TRBJ2-7, the V gene TRBV15; D is unclear. The V gene lost 1 base and the J gene lost 6 bases, with 7 bases spanning the gap. The germline V gene encodes CDR1 LNHNV and CDR2 YYDKDF (reference sequence). This CDR3 has 12 residues. The CDR3 region has the DNA TGTGCCACCAGCAGAGTCTACGGCGAGCAGTACTTC. Encoded protein: CATSRVYGEQYF.

The rearrangement joins TRBV6-5 to TRBJ1-2; TRBD1 aligns across 10 bases. CDR1 is MNHEY and CDR2 is SVGAGI in the germline V gene. V lost 0 bases to trimming and J lost 8 bases; unmatched junction nucleotides: 6. The CDR3 covers 15 residues. The CDR3, as DNA: TGTGCCAGCAGTTACTCGGGTGGGACAGGGGACGGCTACACCTTC. Translating it yields CASSYSGGTGDGYTF.

The chain combines TRBV4-2 with TRBJ1-2; no reliable D call. This CDR3 has 13 amino acids. The V gene lost 0 bases and the J gene lost 8 bases, with 10 bases spanning the gap. Germline CDR1 reads LGHNA; CDR2 reads YNFKEQ. The CDR3 coding sequence is TGTGCCAGCAGCCAAGACACGCCAGGCGGCTACACCTTC. It is translated as CASSQDTPGGYTF.

The rearrangement links TRBV9 to TRBJ2-1; D is perhaps TRBD1 (7 bases). CDR1 and CDR2 (germline): SGDLS, YYNGEE. V lost 0 bases and J 10 bases, leaving 20 bases between the germline ends. The CDR3 is 16 residues long. The CDR3 spells CASSVVDMRQGGEQFF. CDR3 nucleotide sequence: TGTGCCAGCAGCGTAGTTGATATGAGGCAGGGGGGCGAGCAGTTCTTC.

The chain combines TRBV11-2 with TRBJ1-5; D uncertain. This CDR3 region has 15 residues. Germline-derived CDR1 and CDR2 are SGHAT and FQNNGV. Trimming cost V 3 bases and J 0 bases, with 9 bases left between them. The CDR3 nucleotides read TGTGCCAGCAGCTTGGGCAGCTATAGCAATCAGCCCCAGCATTTT. Its translation: CASSLGSYSNQPQHF.

The chain has TRBV5-6 and TRBJ2-1; no clear D gene. V lost 0 bases and J 3 bases, leaving 7 bases between the germline ends. The CDR3 totals 14 residues. The germline V gene has CDR1 SGHDT and CDR2 YYEEEE. The CDR3 DNA is TGTGCCAGCAGCTTGGGTTACTACTACAATGAGCAGTTCTTC. Translated, it gives CASSLGYYYNEQFF.

Regarding this clone: One end of the junction varies from germline; a read error may be responsible. V is TRBV9 and J is TRBJ2-1; 8 bases are a match to TRBD2. Germline lookup yields CDR1 SGDLS and CDR2 YYNGEE. The CDR3 is 15 amino acids. CDR3 nucleotide sequence: TGTGCCGGCAGCGTAGAGGCTAGCGGGCCCAATGAGCAGTTCTTC. Translation: CAGSVEASGPNEQFF.

CDR3 nucleotides: TGTGCCAGCAGTGCATATCCGGGACAGGGCTTAGCCAAAAACATTCAGTACTTC. Its translation: CASSAYPGQGLAKNIQYF. The genes are TRBV11-1 and TRBJ2-4; 9 nucleotides line up with TRBD1. The V gene's germline CDR1 is SGHAT and CDR2 FQDESV (reference sequence). The CDR3 runs 18 residues. The trim removed 6 bases at V and 0 bases at J, leaving 12 bases unmatched. Drawing the rest from reference TRBV11-1 and TRBJ2-4, the complete variable domain is EAEVAQSPRYKITEKSQAVAFWCDPISGHATLYWYRQILGQGPELLVQFQDESVVDDSQLPKDRFSAERLKGVDSTLKIQPAELGDSAMYLCASSAYPGQGLAKNIQYFGAGTRLSVL.

This chain uses TRBV9 with TRBJ2-3; D call uncertain. Germline values: CDR1 SGDLS, CDR2 YYNGEE. The CDR3 has 14 residues. Trimming stripped 5 bases from V and 0 bases from J, with 10 bases between. CDR3 protein: CASRNSLSTDTQYF. The CDR3 DNA reads as TGTGCCAGCAGAAATTCCTTAAGCACAGATACGCAGTATTTT.

This chain uses TRBV5-1 with TRBJ2-7; 7 nucleotides agree with TRBD1. The CDR3 runs to 18 residues. Germline V gene sequence: CDR1 SGHRS, CDR2 YFSETQ. Losses at the gene ends were 3 bases for V and 0 bases for J; bases not matched to a gene: 15. The CDR3 nucleotides are TGCGCCAGCAGCTCCCCTCCGACAGGGAAGAAAAGCTCCTACGAGCAGTACTTC. Translated, it gives CASSSPPTGKKSSYEQYF.